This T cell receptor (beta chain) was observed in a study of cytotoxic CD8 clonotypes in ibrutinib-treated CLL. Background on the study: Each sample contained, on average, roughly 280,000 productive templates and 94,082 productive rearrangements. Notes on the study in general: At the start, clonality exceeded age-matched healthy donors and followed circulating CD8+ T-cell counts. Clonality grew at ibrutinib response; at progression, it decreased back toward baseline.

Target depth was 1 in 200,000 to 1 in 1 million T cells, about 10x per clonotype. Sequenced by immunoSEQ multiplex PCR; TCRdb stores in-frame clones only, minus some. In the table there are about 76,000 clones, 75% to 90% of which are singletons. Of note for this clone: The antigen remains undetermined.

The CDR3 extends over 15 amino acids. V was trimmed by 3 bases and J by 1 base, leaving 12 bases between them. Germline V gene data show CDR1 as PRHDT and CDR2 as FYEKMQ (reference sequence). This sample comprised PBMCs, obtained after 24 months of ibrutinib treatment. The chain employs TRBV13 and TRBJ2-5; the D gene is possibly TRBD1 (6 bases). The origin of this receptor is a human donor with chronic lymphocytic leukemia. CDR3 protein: CASSFTRDTQETQYF. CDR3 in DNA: TGTGCCAGCAGCTTCACAAGGGACACCCAAGAGACCCAGTACTTC. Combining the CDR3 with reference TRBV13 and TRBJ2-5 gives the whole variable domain AAGVIQSPRHLIKEKRETATLKCYPIPRHDTVYWYQQGPGQDPQFLISFYEKMQSDKGSIPDRFSAQQFSDYHSELNMSSLELGDSALYFCASSFTRDTQETQYFGPGTRLLVL.